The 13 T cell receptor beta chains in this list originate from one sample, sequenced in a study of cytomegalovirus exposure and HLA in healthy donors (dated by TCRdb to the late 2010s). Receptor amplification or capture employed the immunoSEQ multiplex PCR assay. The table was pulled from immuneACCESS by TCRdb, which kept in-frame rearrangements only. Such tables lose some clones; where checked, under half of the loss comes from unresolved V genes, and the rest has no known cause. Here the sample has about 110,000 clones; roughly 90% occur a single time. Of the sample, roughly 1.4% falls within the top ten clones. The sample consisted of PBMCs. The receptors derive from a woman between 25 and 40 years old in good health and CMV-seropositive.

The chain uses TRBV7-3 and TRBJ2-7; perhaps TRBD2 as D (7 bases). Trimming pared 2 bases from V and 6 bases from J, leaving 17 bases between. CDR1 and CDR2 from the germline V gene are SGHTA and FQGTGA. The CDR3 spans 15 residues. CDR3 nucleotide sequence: TGTGCCAGCAGCTTATTTGGGGGGGCCTCCGGCGAGCAGTACTTC. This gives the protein CASSLFGGASGEQYF.

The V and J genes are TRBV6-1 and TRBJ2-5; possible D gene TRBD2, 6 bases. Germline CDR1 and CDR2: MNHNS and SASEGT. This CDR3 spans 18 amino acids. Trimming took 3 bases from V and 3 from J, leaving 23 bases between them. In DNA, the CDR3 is TGTGCCAGCAGTGATCCCTCTGATGTTTTGGGGGGAGAAGAGACCCAGTACTTC. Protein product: CASSDPSDVLGGEETQYF.

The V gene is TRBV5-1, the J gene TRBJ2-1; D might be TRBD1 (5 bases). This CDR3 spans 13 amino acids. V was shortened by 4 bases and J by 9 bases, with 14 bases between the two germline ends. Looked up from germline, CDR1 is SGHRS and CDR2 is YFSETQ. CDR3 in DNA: TGCGCCAGCAGCCTGGAAAGGGGCGGTGAGCAGTTCTTC. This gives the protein CASSLERGGEQFF.

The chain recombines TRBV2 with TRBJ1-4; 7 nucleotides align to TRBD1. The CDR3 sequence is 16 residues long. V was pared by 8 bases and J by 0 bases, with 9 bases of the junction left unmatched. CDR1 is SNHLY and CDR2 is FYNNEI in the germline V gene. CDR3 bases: TGTGCCAGCGCGACAGGGCTAGGGGCAACTAATGAAAAACTGTTTTTT. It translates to CASATGLGATNEKLFF.

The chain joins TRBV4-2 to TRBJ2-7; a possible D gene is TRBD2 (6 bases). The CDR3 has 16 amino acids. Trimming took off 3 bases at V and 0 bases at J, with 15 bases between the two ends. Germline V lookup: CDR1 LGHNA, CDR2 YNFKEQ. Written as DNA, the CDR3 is TGTGCCAGCAGCCAGATCGTGCGGGGAAGCTCCTACGAGCAGTACTTC. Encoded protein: CASSQIVRGSSYEQYF.

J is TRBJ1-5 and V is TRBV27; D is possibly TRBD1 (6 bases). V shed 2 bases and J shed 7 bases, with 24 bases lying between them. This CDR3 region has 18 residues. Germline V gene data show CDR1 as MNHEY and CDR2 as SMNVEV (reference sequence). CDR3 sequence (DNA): TGTGCCAGCAGTTTAGACCGCCCGCTCCAGGGGTTAATACAGCCCCAGCATTTT. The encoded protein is CASSLDRPLQGLIQPQHF.

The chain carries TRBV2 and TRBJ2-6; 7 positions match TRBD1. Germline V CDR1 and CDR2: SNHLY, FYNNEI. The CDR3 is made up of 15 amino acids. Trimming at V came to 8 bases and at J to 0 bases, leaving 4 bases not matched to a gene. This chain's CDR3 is CASGTALSGANVLTF. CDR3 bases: TGTGCCAGCGGGACAGCCCTCTCTGGGGCCAACGTCCTGACTTTC.

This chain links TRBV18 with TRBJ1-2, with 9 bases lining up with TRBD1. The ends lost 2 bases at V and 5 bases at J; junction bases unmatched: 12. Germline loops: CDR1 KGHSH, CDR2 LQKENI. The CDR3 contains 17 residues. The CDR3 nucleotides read TGTGCCAGCTCACCAAACAGCGGACAGGGGTTTGGGTATGGCTACACCTTC. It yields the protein CASSPNSGQGFGYGYTF.

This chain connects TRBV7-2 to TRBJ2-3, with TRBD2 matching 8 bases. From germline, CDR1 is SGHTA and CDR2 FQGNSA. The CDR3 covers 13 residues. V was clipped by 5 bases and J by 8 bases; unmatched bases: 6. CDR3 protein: CASSAGGAGTQYF. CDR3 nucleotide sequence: TGTGCCAGCAGCGCCGGGGGGGCAGGTACGCAGTATTTT.

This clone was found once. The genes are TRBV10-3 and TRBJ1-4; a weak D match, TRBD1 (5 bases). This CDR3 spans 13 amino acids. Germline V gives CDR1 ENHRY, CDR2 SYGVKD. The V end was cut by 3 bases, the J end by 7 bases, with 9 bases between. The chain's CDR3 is CAISDNQGEKLFF. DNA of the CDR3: TGTGCCATCAGTGATAATCAGGGTGAAAAACTGTTTTTT.

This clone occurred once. In DNA form, the CDR3 reads TGTGCCAGCAGTGCTATCGCGAACACCGGGGAGCTGTTTTTT. Amino acids: CASSAIANTGELFF. V gene TRBV2 combines with J gene TRBJ2-2; no clear D. Deletions cut 4 bases from V and 0 bases from J, with 6 bases between. The CDR3 spans 14 residues. Germline lookup yields CDR1 SNHLY and CDR2 FYNNEI.

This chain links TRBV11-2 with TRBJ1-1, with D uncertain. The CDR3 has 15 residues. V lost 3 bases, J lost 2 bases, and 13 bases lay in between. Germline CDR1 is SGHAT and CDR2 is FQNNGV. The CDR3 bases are TGTGCCAGCAGCTTGGGCGGGGAGGCCAACACTGAAGCTTTCTTT. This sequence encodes CASSLGGEANTEAFF.

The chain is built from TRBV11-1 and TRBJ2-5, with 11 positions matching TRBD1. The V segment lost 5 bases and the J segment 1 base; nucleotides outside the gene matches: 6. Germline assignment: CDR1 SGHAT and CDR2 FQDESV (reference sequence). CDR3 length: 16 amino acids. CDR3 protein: CASSPAGTGGQETQYF. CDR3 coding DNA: TGTGCCAGCAGCCCAGCGGGGACAGGGGGCCAAGAGACCCAGTACTTC.